The 18 T cell receptor beta chains presented below share a single source sample, sequenced in a study of T cell repertoires in aging, cancer and after chemotherapy. Amplification of TCR beta used genomic DNA extracted from peripheral blood. Multiplex touch-down PCR with TRB-A/B primers amplified rearranged V-D-J TRB sequences. TCRdb processed the multiplex PCR reads anew with MiXCR; each CDR3 protein has one entry. Of about 11,000 distinct CDR3 sequences in the sample, around a third were seen once. Sequencing was done on a sample of blood. Receptors were obtained from a human donor in good health. The donor label of this sample is uncertain.

In this sample, this clonotype turned up a few times. J is TRBJ1-1 and V is TRBV10-1, with 10 bases aligning to TRBD1. J was trimmed by 1 base and V by 4 bases; bases with no gene match: 9. Germline CDR1 is WNHNN and CDR2 is SYGVQD (reference sequence). The CDR3 extends over 17 amino acids. The CDR3 sequence: CASSGGDRGIRNTEAFF. CDR3 DNA sequence: TGCGCCAGCAGTGGGGGGGACAGGGGAATAAGGAACACTGAAGCTTTCTTT.

This clonotype is medium-sized (0.01 to 0.1%). This chain joins TRBV27 and TRBJ2-1; D ambiguous. This CDR3 region has 13 residues. Trimming took 2 bases from V and 5 from J, leaving 7 bases between them. Germline V gene data show CDR1 as MNHEY and CDR2 as SMNVEV (reference sequence). This chain's CDR3 is CASSLPFDNEQFF. The CDR3 DNA is TGTGCCAGCAGTTTACCCTTTGACAATGAGCAGTTCTTC.

The chain carries TRBV10-3 and TRBJ1-5; D gene unclear. CDR3 size: 14 residues. The V end was cut by 4 bases, the J end by 7 bases, with 14 bases between. Germline values: CDR1 ENHRY, CDR2 SYGVKD. CDR3 coding DNA: TGTGCCATCAGTGTTGACGGAGGCGAACAGCCCCAGCATTTT. Its protein is CAISVDGGEQPQHF.

This clonotype is medium-sized by share. This chain joins TRBV6-1 and TRBJ2-7; maybe TRBD2 (5 bases). The CDR3 runs to 14 residues. V was pared by 1 base and J by 3 bases, with 10 bases between. In germline, CDR1 is MNHNS, CDR2 SASEGT. The CDR3 DNA reads TGTGCCAGCAGTGAAGGTTTACGGGGCTACGAGCAGTACTTC. It translates to CASSEGLRGYEQYF.

This clonotype was seen a few times. The J gene is TRBJ1-1, the V gene TRBV12-3 or TRBV12-4; no clear D gene. Deletions cut 2 bases from V and 0 bases from J, with 13 bases between. The CDR3 is 16 amino acids. The CDR3 DNA is TGTGCCAGCAGTTTATCATGGCGGTCCATGAACACTGAAGCTTTCTTT. Its translation: CASSLSWRSMNTEAFF.

The sample holds a few counts of this clonotype. This chain uses TRBV19 with TRBJ2-1; 7 bases are a match to TRBD1. The CDR3 has 15 residues. Unmatched junction bases numbered 5, after V lost 3 bases and J lost 3 bases. Germline assignment: CDR1 LNHDA and CDR2 SQIVND (reference sequence). The CDR3 nucleotides read TGTGCCAGTAGTATTAGCCGGACAGGCTACAATGAGCAGTTCTTC. Translated: CASSISRTGYNEQFF.

CDR3 in amino acids: CASSYSRTVNSPLHF. The CDR3 bases are TGTGCCAGCAGTTACTCGAGAACAGTTAATTCACCCCTCCACTTT. The rearrangement joins TRBV6-5 to TRBJ1-6, with no clear D. The length of the CDR3 is 15 residues. V dropped 0 bases and J dropped 6 bases, with 9 bases sitting between them. Germline-derived CDR1 and CDR2 are MNHEY and SVGAGI.

This clonotype rates as medium-sized (0.01 to 0.1%). This sequence joins TRBV6-5 and TRBJ2-5; possibly TRBD2 for D (6 bases). Per the germline V gene, CDR1 is MNHEY and CDR2 is SVGAGI. V was pared by 5 bases and J by 1 base, with 14 bases between. CDR3 size: 15 residues. For the CDR3, the DNA is TGTGCCAGCAGTCCCCTGGGTAGCGGCCAAGAGACCCAGTACTTC. Its translation: CASSPLGSGQETQYF.

This clonotype has just a few counts. DNA of the CDR3: TGTGCCAGCAGTGAGTCAGGGGTTGTTTACAATGAGCAGTTCTTC. Its translation is CASSESGVVYNEQFF. The chain joins TRBV6-1 to TRBJ2-1, with a tentative D call TRBD1 (6 bases). V was shortened by 3 bases and J by 4 bases, with 13 bases between the two germline ends. The CDR3 extends over 15 amino acids. Germline V lookup: CDR1 MNHNS, CDR2 SASEGT.

This clonotype was seen a handful of times. This chain uses TRBV11-1 with TRBJ1-2; 10 bases are a match to TRBD1. V was pared by 0 bases and J by 6 bases, with 4 bases of the junction left unmatched. The CDR3 covers 15 residues. Germline V gene data show CDR1 as SGHAT and CDR2 as FQDESV (reference sequence). Here the CDR3 reads CASSLALGTGDGYTF. CDR3 bases: TGTGCCAGCAGCTTAGCGCTTGGGACAGGGGATGGCTACACCTTC. The full variable domain, its missing parts supplied by reference TRBV11-1 and TRBJ1-2, is EAEVAQSPRYKITEKSQAVAFWCDPISGHATLYWYRQILGQGPELLVQFQDESVVDDSQLPKDRFSAERLKGVDSTLKIQPAELGDSAMYLCASSLALGTGDGYTFGSGTRLTVV.

In its sample, this clonotype was seen once. This chain joins TRBV6-4 and TRBJ2-3; 15 nucleotides match TRBD2. CDR3 length: 16 residues. Germline V gene data show CDR1 as MRHNA and CDR2 as SNTAGT. V lost 4 bases to trimming and J lost 2 bases; unmatched junction nucleotides: 1. CDR3 DNA: TGTGCCAGCAGTGGGACTAGCGGGAGGGACACAGATACGCAGTATTTT. The encoded protein is CASSGTSGRDTDTQYF.

As regards this clonotype: It may be a read error: a sequence one base away is much more abundant. J is TRBJ1-2 and V is TRBV29-1; D is perhaps TRBD1 (6 bases). The V and J ends lost 5 bases and 3 bases respectively, with 16 bases between them. The CDR3 contains 14 residues. Germline-derived CDR1 and CDR2 are SQVTM and ANQGSEA. The CDR3 is CSVIQGAFHYGYTF. In DNA, the CDR3 is TGCAGCGTTATACAGGGCGCTTTCCACTATGGCTACACCTTC. Combining the CDR3 with reference TRBV29-1 and TRBJ1-2 gives the whole variable domain SAVISQKPSRDICQRGTSLTIQCQVDSQVTMMFWYRQQPGQSLTLIATANQGSEATYESGFVIDKFPISRPNLTFSTLTVSNMSPEDSSIYLCSVIQGAFHYGYTFGSGTRLTVV.

This clonotype has more than one count but fewer than ten. The rearrangement joins TRBV6-2 or TRBV6-3 to TRBJ2-7, with 10 nucleotides matching TRBD1. J was trimmed by 1 base and V by 6 bases; bases with no gene match: 6. The germline V gene encodes CDR1 MNHEY and CDR2 SVGEGT. CDR3 length: 15 residues. The CDR3 DNA sequence: TGTGCCAGCAGACCCGGACAGGGGGATTCCTACGAGCAGTACTTC. Encoded protein: CASRPGQGDSYEQYF.

This clonotype appeared a few times. The chain uses TRBV6-2 or TRBV6-3 and TRBJ1-5, with TRBD1 as a possible D gene (5 bases). This CDR3 has 13 amino acids. Trimming cost V 6 bases and J 6 bases, with 12 bases left between them. CDR1 and CDR2 from the germline V gene are MNHEY and SVGEGT. The CDR3 loop reads CASRQGAGQPQHF. CDR3 in DNA: TGTGCCAGCAGGCAGGGCGCGGGTCAGCCCCAGCATTTT.

The chain couples TRBV4-2 to TRBJ2-6; D unresolved. The CDR3 is 15 amino acids. Germline-derived CDR1 and CDR2 are LGHNA and YNFKEQ. Trimming took off 1 base at V and 3 bases at J, with 7 bases between the two ends. The CDR3 coding sequence is TGTGCCAGCAGCCAAGGTAGGGATGGGGCCAACGTCCTGACTTTC. This gives the protein CASSQGRDGANVLTF.

Concerning this clonotype: One junction end disagrees with the germline gene, perhaps due to a read error. V usage is TRBV5-4 and J usage is TRBJ1-4, with TRBD1 identical over 9 bases. Looked up from germline, CDR1 is SGHNT and CDR2 is YYREEE (reference sequence). This CDR3 has 16 amino acids. CDR3 residues: CASSLGQGATNEKLFF. The CDR3 region has the DNA TGCGCCAGCAGCCTGGGACAGGGAGCAACTAATGAAAAACTGTTTTTT.

This clonotype was found a few times. The rearrangement uses TRBV6-1 and TRBJ1-2; the match to TRBD1 covers 10 bases. CDR3 size: 15 residues. The J segment lost 3 bases and the V segment lost 5 bases, leaving 6 bases of the junction unmatched. CDR1 is MNHNS, CDR2 SASEGT, per germline. The DNA of the CDR3 is TGTGCCAGCAGTTTTTCCGGGACAGGGGACTATGGCTACACCTTC. This translates into CASSFSGTGDYGYTF.

This clonotype occurred a few times. V usage is TRBV5-5 and J usage is TRBJ1-1; D gene unclear. The germline gives CDR1 SGHKS, CDR2 YYEKEE (reference sequence). The CDR3 loop spans 13 amino acids. Trimming took 0 bases from V and 4 from J, leaving 7 bases between them. CDR3 bases: TGTGCCAGCAGCTTGGAGCCCGGCACTGAAGCTTTCTTT. Translation gives CASSLEPGTEAFF.